Below, 30 T cell receptor beta chains from the same sample are listed, as sequenced in a study of regulatory T cells in long-lasting Graves disease. Through Arm-PCR of CDR3 regions and iRepertoire HTBI primers, TCR beta libraries were built. Each CDR3 protein is one row after TCRdb ran MiXCR on the multiplex PCR reads. The profile shows hundreds of thousands of distinct CDR3 sequences, approximately 15% of them singletons. Time point defined: newly diagnosed GD, antithyroid drugs for less than 3 months. Isolated PBMC RNA provided the starting material for the TCR library. These same data were also listed under a study on T cells in Graves' hyperthyroidism and ophthalmopathy.

Sequenced material: peripheral blood mononuclear cells (PBMCs), taken at new diagnosis, from a patient treated with antithyroid drugs. All receptors come from a woman in her 30s with Graves disease.

This clonotype was seen only a few times. The gene calls are TRBV7-9 and TRBJ2-3, with 10 nucleotides matching TRBD2. From germline, CDR1 is SEHNR and CDR2 FQNEAQ (reference sequence). This CDR3 has 18 amino acids. After removal of 1 base from V and 4 bases from J, the junction contained 11 bases not matched to a gene. DNA of the CDR3: TGTGCCAGCAGCTTAGGGCTAGCGGGAGCTTTTTTGCCAGATACGCAGTATTTT. It yields the protein CASSLGLAGAFLPDTQYF.

The table lists this clonotype with many counts. The J gene is TRBJ2-1, the V gene TRBV6-1; 7 nucleotides agree with TRBD2. V gave up 5 bases and J gave up 6 bases; unmatched junction bases: 10. CDR3 length: 15 residues. Germline V gene lookup returns CDR1 MNHNS and CDR2 SASEGT. The CDR3 DNA reads as TGTGCCAGCAGTAATGGCTGGGGGGGGGGCAATGAGCAGTTCTTC. Its protein is CASSNGWGGGNEQFF.

The genes are TRBV19 and TRBJ1-5; D may be TRBD1 (5 bases). Trimming shortened V by 3 bases and J by 6 bases, and 9 bases separated the two germline ends. CDR3 length: 13 residues. Looked up from germline, CDR1 is LNHDA and CDR2 is SQIVND (reference sequence). CDR3 in DNA: TGTGCCAGTAGTATTGGGGCCGGTCAGCCCCAGCATTTT. This encodes CASSIGAGQPQHF.

The chain is built from TRBV28 and TRBJ1-5; a possible D gene is TRBD1 (6 bases). Germline loops: CDR1 MDHEN, CDR2 SYDVKM. This CDR3 has 20 amino acids. V lost 6 bases and J lost 1, with 28 bases in between. CDR3 amino acids: CASSRTPTGPSIVSNQPQHF. CDR3 nucleotide sequence: TGTGCCAGCAGCCGAACACCCACAGGGCCATCAATTGTAAGCAATCAGCCCCAGCATTTT.

This clonotype was seen a few times. The chain links TRBV5-6 to TRBJ2-5, with 10 nucleotides matching TRBD1. Germline CDR1 and CDR2: SGHDT and YYEEEE. With 4 bases clipped from V and 4 bases from J, the junction kept 7 bases outside the gene matches. This CDR3 is 15 amino acids long. The CDR3: CASSPGTGVAETQYF. CDR3 coding DNA: TGTGCCAGCAGCCCCGGGACAGGGGTTGCAGAGACCCAGTACTTC.

The table lists this clonotype with a few counts. This could be a read error, since a much larger clone is one nucleotide away. The chain combines TRBV28 with TRBJ1-5; D not resolved. The CDR3 totals 12 residues. V lost 3 bases and J 6 bases, leaving 6 bases between the germline ends. Germline V gene data show CDR1 as MDHEN and CDR2 as SYDVKM. The CDR3 DNA reads TGTGCCAGCAGTTTTTGGAGTCAGCCCCAGCATTTT. The encoded protein is CASSFWSQPQHF.

This clonotype occurred once. V gene TRBV28 combines with J gene TRBJ2-3; TRBD2 matches 8 bases. The V gene's germline CDR1 is MDHEN and CDR2 SYDVKM. With 0 bases clipped from V and 6 bases from J, the junction kept 11 bases outside the gene matches. This CDR3 spans 17 amino acids. The CDR3 DNA reads TGTGCCAGCAGTTTATGGGGTATCGGGAGGGCCTTGGATACGCAGTATTTT. This sequence encodes CASSLWGIGRALDTQYF. Full variable domain (rest looked up from reference TRBV28 and TRBJ2-3): DVKVTQSSRYLVKRTGEKVFLECVQDMDHENMFWYRQDPGLGLRLIYFSYDVKMKEKGDIPEGYSVSREKKERFSLILESASTNQTSMYLCASSLWGIGRALDTQYFGPGTRLTVL.

This clonotype showed up many times. The junction shows a germline mismatch at one end, possibly a read error. This chain connects TRBV5-1 to TRBJ2-3, with TRBD2 matching over 10 bases. Looked up from germline, CDR1 is SGHRS and CDR2 is YFSETQ. This CDR3 is 15 amino acids long. Here the CDR3 reads CASSLLAGNTDTQYF. Here the CDR3 DNA reads TGTGCCAGCAGCTTACTAGCGGGGAACACAGATACGCAGTATTTT.

The gene calls are TRBV19 and TRBJ1-5; D uncertain. V was trimmed by 8 bases and J by 5 bases, leaving 13 bases between them. Germline V gives CDR1 LNHDA, CDR2 SQIVND (reference sequence). CDR3 length: 13 residues. CDR3 loop: CASGVGLHQPQHF. The CDR3 DNA reads TGTGCCAGTGGGGTCGGATTACATCAGCCCCAGCATTTT.

At least ten counts were recorded for this clonotype. The rearrangement joins TRBV12-3 or TRBV12-4 to TRBJ2-2; 7 nucleotides agree with TRBD2. CDR3 size: 17 residues. V trimming: 5 bases; J trimming: 4 bases; junction bases outside the gene matches: 13. This CDR3 reads CASSLGPRGEGTGELFF. The CDR3 DNA is TGTGCCAGCAGTCTTGGGCCCAGAGGGGAGGGCACCGGGGAGCTGTTTTTT.

This clonotype has a count of ten or more. V gene TRBV6-1 combines with J gene TRBJ1-1; TRBD1 might be the D (5 bases). The CDR3 covers 12 residues. CDR1 MNHNS and CDR2 SASEGT come from the germline V gene. V was pared by 1 base and J by 10 bases, with 10 bases between. The chain's CDR3 is CASSEGVGGAFF. The CDR3 bases are TGTGCCAGCAGTGAAGGGGTCGGGGGAGCTTTCTTT.

Concerning this clonotype itself: This may be a read error: a much more frequent sequence differs by one nucleotide. The conserved closing phenylalanine or tryptophan is absent in this CDR3, likely reflecting a read error. The chain carries TRBV7-9 and TRBJ1-1; D is possibly TRBD1 (5 bases). CDR1 SEHNR and CDR2 FQNEAQ come from the germline V gene (reference sequence). V was cut by 5 bases and J by 6 bases, with 7 bases left in between. The CDR3 covers 11 residues. In DNA, the CDR3 is TGTGCCAGCAGCCAGGGTTCTGAAGCTTTCCTT. Encoded protein: CASSQGSEAFL.

This clonotype occurred a few times. The chain joins TRBV5-1 to TRBJ2-3; 7 positions agree with TRBD2. The J segment lost 1 base and the V segment lost 4 bases, leaving 9 bases of the junction unmatched. The CDR3 extends over 16 amino acids. Germline V lookup: CDR1 SGHRS, CDR2 YFSETQ. CDR3 in amino acids: CASSRSRLAGTDTQYF. DNA of the CDR3: TGCGCCAGCAGCAGATCCCGTCTAGCGGGCACAGATACGCAGTATTTT.

This clonotype was observed a handful of times. V is TRBV20-1 and J is TRBJ1-5; TRBD1 matches at 8 bases. With V trimmed by 1 base and J by 3 bases, 5 bases remained unmatched. Looked up from germline, CDR1 is DFQATT and CDR2 is SNEGSKA (reference sequence). The CDR3 has 15 residues. The CDR3 reads CSARGPGGTNQPQHF. CDR3 coding DNA: TGCAGTGCTAGAGGGCCAGGGGGCACCAATCAGCCCCAGCATTTT.

This clonotype was observed once. CDR3: CASSFSPSSGGTGGGNIQYF. CDR3 nucleotide sequence: TGTGCCAGCAGCTTTTCCCCGAGTTCGGGCGGGACAGGGGGAGGAAACATTCAGTACTTC. The V and J genes are TRBV7-9 and TRBJ2-4; TRBD1 agrees at 11 bases. With 3 bases clipped from V and 6 bases from J, the junction kept 19 bases outside the gene matches. Germline V gives CDR1 SEHNR, CDR2 FQNEAQ (reference sequence). The length of the CDR3 is 20 residues.

Comments on this clonotype: Just one base apart from a much larger clone, this may be a read error. Here the CDR3 omits its conserved ending phenylalanine or tryptophan, so a read error is the likely source. The chain has TRBV3-1 and TRBJ2-3, with D unclear. V lost 0 bases and J 2 bases, leaving 6 bases between the germline ends. The germline gives CDR1 LGHDT, CDR2 YNNKEL (reference sequence). The length of the CDR3 is 14 residues. CDR3 protein: CASSQDGITDTQYL. CDR3 DNA: TGTGCCAGCAGCCAAGATGGAATCACAGATACGCAGTATCTT.

This clonotype was counted many times. This rearrangement joins TRBV6-1 to TRBJ1-5, with D hard to call. Trimming removed 6 bases from V and 5 bases from J, with 8 bases in between. Germline CDR1 and CDR2: MNHNS and SASEGT. The length of the CDR3 is 12 residues. CDR3 protein: CASSRAYQPQHF. The DNA of the CDR3 is TGTGCCAGCAGCCGGGCCTATCAGCCCCAGCATTTT.

Turning to this clonotype: One junction end disagrees with the germline gene, perhaps due to a read error. The chain is built from TRBV7-7 and TRBJ2-2; TRBD1 aligns across 9 bases. This CDR3 comprises 15 residues. Germline V gene data show CDR1 as SSHAT and CDR2 as FNYEAQ (reference sequence). CDR3 sequence (DNA): TGTGCTAGCAGCCCAGACAGGGGGGAGACCGGGGAGCTGTTTTTT. This codes for CASSPDRGETGELFF.

This clonotype appeared many times. CDR3: CASSPAGLNHQPQHF. The CDR3 DNA sequence: TGTGCCAGCAGTCCAGCCGGACTTAACCATCAGCCCCAGCATTTT. The chain employs TRBV28 and TRBJ1-5; D gene ambiguous. This CDR3 is 15 amino acids long. Germline CDR1 is MDHEN and CDR2 is SYDVKM. V shed 5 bases and J shed 5 bases, with 16 bases lying between them.

In the case of this clonotype: Just one base apart from a much larger clone, this may be a read error. The rearrangement uses TRBV5-1 and TRBJ2-3; D unclear. The CDR3 consists of 12 residues. From germline, CDR1 is SGHRS and CDR2 YFSETQ. Trimming removed 4 bases from V and 6 bases from J, with 9 bases in between. This CDR3 reads CASSVVDDTQYF. For the CDR3, the DNA is TGCGCCAGCAGCGTAGTAGACGATACGCAGTATTTT. Full variable domain (remainder filled in from reference TRBV5-1 and TRBJ2-3): KAGVTQTPRYLIKTRGQQVTLSCSPISGHRSVSWYQQTPGQGLQFLFEYFSETQRNKGNFPGRFSGRQFSNSRSEMNVSTLELGDSALYLCASSVVDDTQYFGPGTRLTVL.

This clonotype was observed many times. This chain joins TRBV11-3 and TRBJ1-1; D call uncertain. Germline-derived CDR1 and CDR2 are SGHNT and YENEEA. The V gene lost 6 bases and the J gene lost 0 bases, with 8 bases spanning the gap. The CDR3 runs 13 residues. The CDR3 is CASRSHLNTEAFF. Here the CDR3 DNA reads TGTGCCAGCAGAAGTCACTTGAACACTGAAGCTTTCTTT.

The rearrangement uses TRBV14 and TRBJ2-7; the match to TRBD1 covers 7 bases. This CDR3 comprises 14 residues. V shed 6 bases and J 4 bases; nucleotides not matched to a gene: 9. Germline V gives CDR1 SGHDN, CDR2 FVKESK. For the CDR3, the DNA is TGTGCCAGCAGTCCGACAGGGATCAGGTACGAGCAGTACTTC. As protein: CASSPTGIRYEQYF.

This clonotype showed up many times. The J gene is TRBJ2-7, the V gene TRBV20-1; 10 nucleotides agree with TRBD1. From germline, CDR1 is DFQATT and CDR2 SNEGSKA (reference sequence). This CDR3 is built from 13 residues. The V segment lost 6 bases and the J segment 3 bases; nucleotides outside the gene matches: 5. CDR3 in DNA: TGCAGTGCCAGTCGGACAGGGGGCTACGAGCAGTACTTC. Amino acid sequence: CSASRTGGYEQYF.

In its sample, this clonotype was seen many times. The chain links TRBV3-1 to TRBJ2-7; 10 bases are a match to TRBD1. Per the germline V gene, CDR1 is LGHDT and CDR2 is YNNKEL (reference sequence). After removal of 4 bases from V and 7 bases from J, the junction contained 10 bases not matched to a gene. The CDR3 is 15 residues long. The CDR3 region is CASSRQGQGFGEQYF. The CDR3 nucleotides read TGTGCCAGCAGCCGACAGGGACAGGGGTTCGGGGAGCAGTACTTC.

This clonotype was recorded many times. This chain links TRBV28 with TRBJ1-5, with TRBD1 identical over 9 bases. The V gene's germline CDR1 is MDHEN and CDR2 SYDVKM. The V segment lost 6 bases and the J segment 7 bases; nucleotides outside the gene matches: 7. The CDR3 length is 14 residues. The CDR3 protein is CASSPTGGEQPQHF. DNA for the CDR3: TGTGCCAGCAGCCCCACAGGGGGCGAACAGCCCCAGCATTTT.

The table lists this clonotype with a few counts. This chain uses TRBV27 with TRBJ2-1; no clear D gene. Per germline, CDR1 MNHEY and CDR2 SMNVEV (reference sequence). Trimming stripped 6 bases from V and 12 bases from J, with 15 bases between. CDR3 size: 12 residues. The CDR3 nucleotides read TGTGCCAGCAGCCTCACCGGGTGGGTGCAGTTCTTC. Translation gives CASSLTGWVQFF.

This clonotype was detected many times. CDR3 residues: CASSEHRGKTYEQYF. Here the CDR3 DNA reads TGTGCCAGCAGCGAACACAGGGGGAAGACCTACGAGCAGTACTTC. The V and J genes are TRBV2 and TRBJ2-7, with 8 bases fitting TRBD1. J lost 2 bases, V lost 6 bases, and 9 bases had no gene match. Germline V gives CDR1 SNHLY, CDR2 FYNNEI. The CDR3 covers 15 residues.

V and J are TRBV10-3 and TRBJ1-2, with a tentative D call TRBD1 (5 bases). Germline V lookup: CDR1 ENHRY, CDR2 SYGVKD. V dropped 2 bases and J dropped 7 bases, with 11 bases sitting between them. The length of the CDR3 is 13 residues. The CDR3 region is CAISEGREGGYTF. As DNA, the CDR3 is TGTGCCATCAGTGAGGGCAGGGAGGGTGGCTACACCTTC.

This clonotype was counted at least ten times. The chain is built from TRBV28 and TRBJ2-5, with D possibly called TRBD1 or TRBD2 (6 bases each). This CDR3 is built from 15 residues. Trimming took 3 bases from V and 3 from J, leaving 14 bases between them. Germline values: CDR1 MDHEN, CDR2 SYDVKM. The CDR3 DNA reads as TGTGCCAGCAGTTTTTATGAGGGGGGTAAAGAGACCCAGTACTTC. Protein product: CASSFYEGGKETQYF.

At least ten counts were recorded for this clonotype. This chain connects TRBV7-2 to TRBJ2-7, with D unclear. The germline V gene has CDR1 SGHTA and CDR2 FQGNSA. The CDR3 has 12 amino acids. V was clipped by 4 bases and J by 7 bases, with 11 bases between them. The CDR3 loop reads CASSSSFLEQYF. The CDR3 coding sequence is TGTGCCAGCAGCTCCTCCTTTTTGGAGCAGTACTTC.